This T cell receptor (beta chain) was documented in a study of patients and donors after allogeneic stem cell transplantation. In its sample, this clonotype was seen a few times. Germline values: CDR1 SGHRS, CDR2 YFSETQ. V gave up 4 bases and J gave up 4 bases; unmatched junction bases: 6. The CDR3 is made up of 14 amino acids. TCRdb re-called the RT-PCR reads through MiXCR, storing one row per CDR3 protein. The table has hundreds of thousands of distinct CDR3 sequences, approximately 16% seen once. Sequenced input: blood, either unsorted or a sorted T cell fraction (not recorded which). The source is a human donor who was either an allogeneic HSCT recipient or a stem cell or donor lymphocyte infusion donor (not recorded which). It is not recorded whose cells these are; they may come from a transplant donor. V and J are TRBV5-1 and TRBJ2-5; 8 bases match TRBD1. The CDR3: CASSRDRLPETQYF. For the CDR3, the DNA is TGCGCCAGCAGCCGGGACAGGCTTCCAGAGACCCAGTACTTC.